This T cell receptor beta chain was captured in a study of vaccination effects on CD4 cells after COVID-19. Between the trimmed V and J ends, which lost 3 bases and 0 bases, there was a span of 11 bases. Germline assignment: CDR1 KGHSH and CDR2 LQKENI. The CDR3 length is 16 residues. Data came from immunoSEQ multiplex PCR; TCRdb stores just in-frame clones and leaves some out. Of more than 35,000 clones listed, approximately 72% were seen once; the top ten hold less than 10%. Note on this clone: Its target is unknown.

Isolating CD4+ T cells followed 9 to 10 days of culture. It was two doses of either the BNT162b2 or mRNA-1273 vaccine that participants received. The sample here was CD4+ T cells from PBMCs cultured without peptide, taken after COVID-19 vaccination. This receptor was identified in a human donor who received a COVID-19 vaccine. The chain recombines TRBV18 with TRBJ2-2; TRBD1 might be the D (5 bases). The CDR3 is CASSPFGATNTGELFF. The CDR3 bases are TGTGCCAGCTCACCCTTTGGGGCCACGAACACCGGGGAGCTGTTTTTT.